This T cell receptor beta chain is drawn from a study of Ad26.COV2.S vaccination and SARS-CoV-2 variants. Described treatment: around 19 received Ad26.COV2.S at low or high dose, single or two shots; about 5 received placebo; per-sample allocation not given. Specimens were obtained on day 63 following the first vaccine or placebo injection. Trimming left V 1 base short and J 5 bases short, with 8 bases between. Germline CDR1 reads KGHSH; CDR2 reads LQKENI. This CDR3 is 13 amino acids long. Method: immunoSEQ multiplex PCR; TCRdb's copy keeps in-frame clones and lacks some. The table lists approximately 280,000 clones, roughly 86% of them singletons. A remark on this clone: The sample contains more than one DNA sequence encoding this CDR3.

The J gene is TRBJ2-5, the V gene TRBV18; D remains ambiguous. Source: peripheral blood, taken in a trial of Ad26.COV2.S vaccine versus placebo. The sequence was collected from a person between 18 and 65 years old who received the Ad26.COV2.S COVID-19 vaccine or a placebo. CDR3 sequence (DNA): TGTGCCAGCTCACCACGATCACGGGAGACCCAGTACTTC. Its protein product is CASSPRSRETQYF.